A selection of T cell receptor beta chains follows, all from one sample in a study of blood T cell repertoires in COVID-19. Data came from immunoSEQ multiplex PCR; TCRdb stores just in-frame clones and leaves some out. The data show roughly 100,000 clones, 75% to 90% seen once. The sample taken for sequencing was peripheral blood. Every receptor here comes from a woman aged 80 or over with acute or convalescent COVID-19. Each CDR3 is given with its conserved first and last residue. Fields, in order: D gene, J gene, V gene, clone size, CDR3 DNA, CDR3 protein. D genes are given only for firm matches. Expanded clones are given a class, and other clones once, few, many or no size at all.

>TRBD1|TRBJ2-3|TRBV5-6|.
TGTGCCAGCAGCTTTCCCGGGACAGGAACTTCTAGCACAGATACGCAGTATTTT
CASSFPGTGTSSTDTQYF
>.|TRBJ2-2|TRBV23-1|.
TGCGCCAGCAGTCAATCTGGGACACTAAACACCGGGGAGCTGTTTTTT
CASSQSGTLNTGELFF
>.|TRBJ1-1|TRBV9|.
TGTGCCAGCGCCCTTCGACAGAACACTGAAGCTTTCTTT
CASALRQNTEAFF
>.|TRBJ1-6|TRBV7-8|once
TGTGCCAGCAGCGGGGGGGGAGTCTCCTATAATTCACCCCTCCACTTT
CASSGGGVSYNSPLHF
>TRBD1|TRBJ2-4|TRBV3-1/TRBV3-2|.
TGTGCCAGCAGCCAAGCGGGACAGGGGGCGGCCAAAAACATTCAGTACTTT
CASSQAGQGAAKNIQYF
>.|TRBJ1-2|TRBV11-2|.
TGTGCCAGCAGCTTAGTAGATTTCTATGGCTACACCTTC
CASSLVDFYGYTF
>TRBD2|TRBJ2-5|TRBV7-9|.
TGTGCCAGCAGCCCCCGTCGGCTAGCGGGGCAAGAGACCCAGTACTTC
CASSPRRLAGQETQYF
>TRBD1|TRBJ1-3|TRBV6-5|.
TGTGCCAGCAGTTCCGGACAGGGGGCGCGAGGAAACACCATATATTTT
CASSSGQGARGNTIYF
>.|TRBJ1-2|TRBV18|.
TGTGCCAGCTCACCACCAGGCCAGGTTGGAGGCTACACCTTC
CASSPPGQVGGYTF
>TRBD2|TRBJ2-3|TRBV4-1|.
TGCGCCAGCAGCCAAGAAGTACTAGCGGGGGGCCACACAGATACGCAGTATTTT
CASSQEVLAGGHTDTQYF
>.|TRBJ2-1|TRBV6-1|.
TGTGCCAGCAGTGAACTCCCCCTCGGGGGTCACTATAGCTCCTACAATGAGCAGTTCTTC
CASSELPLGGHYSSYNEQFF
>TRBD2|TRBJ2-2|TRBV5-1|.
TGCGCCAGCAGCTTTCCGTCTAGCGGGGGGACGAACACCGGGGAGCTGTTTTTT
CASSFPSSGGTNTGELFF
>TRBD1|TRBJ1-2|TRBV29-1|.
TGCAGCGTCAAAGGACAGGGGGGTAGCACCTTC
CSVKGQGGSTF
>TRBD1|TRBJ2-5|TRBV3-1/TRBV3-2|once
TGTGCCAGCAGCCAAGGACAGGGGTCAGGTCGGGAGACCCAGTACTTC
CASSQGQGSGRETQYF
>.|TRBJ1-4|TRBV30|.
TGTGCCTGGAGTGTCGGCAGGCCTAATGAAAAACTGTTTTTT
CAWSVGRPNEKLFF
>TRBD1|TRBJ1-2|TRBV5-4|.
TGTGCCAGCAGCAAGGGACAGTTAGCTAACTATGGCTACACCTTC
CASSKGQLANYGYTF
>TRBD1|TRBJ1-2|TRBV5-1|.
TGCGCCAGCACCGAACCGGGACAGCCTAACTATGGCTACACCTTC
CASTEPGQPNYGYTF
>.|TRBJ2-1|TRBV7-3|.
TGTGCCAGCAGCCATGGTAGCTCCTACAATGAGCAGTTCTTC
CASSHGSSYNEQFF
>TRBD1|TRBJ1-4|TRBV5-1|.
TGCGCCAGCAGCTTGAAAACAGGGGTTCCAACTAATGAAAAACTGTTTTTT
CASSLKTGVPTNEKLFF
>.|TRBJ1-1|TRBV6-1|.
TGTGCCAGCAGTGATCCGCCGGGAGGAACTGAAGCTTTCTTT
CASSDPPGGTEAFF
>.|TRBJ2-7|TRBV4-1|.
TGCGCCAGCAGCCACTCTGTCAGGACACCTACAGACGCCTACGAGCAGTACTTC
CASSHSVRTPTDAYEQYF
>TRBD2|TRBJ2-1|TRBV9|.
TGTGCCAGCAGCGTAGCTGTCCAGGGAGGGCACAATGAGCAGTTCTTC
CASSVAVQGGHNEQFF
>.|TRBJ2-2|TRBV7-2|.
TGTGCCAGCAGCCCACGGGGACAGCGGGCCGGGGAGCTGTTTTTT
CASSPRGQRAGELFF
>TRBD2|TRBJ2-7|TRBV7-8|.
TGTGCCAGCAGCTTAGTTAGGAGCCCCCCCGGGGGGGAAACCTACGAGCAGTACTTC
CASSLVRSPPGGETYEQYF
>TRBD1|TRBJ2-3|TRBV2|.
TGTGCCAGCGATGGACAGGGGGCAAGCACAGATACGCAGTATTTT
CASDGQGASTDTQYF
>.|TRBJ1-5|TRBV2|once
TGTGCCAGCAGTGGAGCAGGGGCGAGTCAGCCCCAGCATTTT
CASSGAGASQPQHF
>.|TRBJ2-7|TRBV10-3|.
TGTGCCATCAGTGGGACAGCCAGGGGCTCCTACGAGCAGTACTTC
CAISGTARGSYEQYF
>TRBD1|TRBJ2-2|TRBV2|few
TGTGCCAGCAGCCCGGGACAGGGGAACACCGGGGAGCTGTTTTTT
CASSPGQGNTGELFF
>.|TRBJ1-1|TRBV6-5|.
TGTGCCAGCAGTTACCACCTCGGTCGTGTGAACACTGAAGCTTTCTTT
CASSYHLGRVNTEAFF
>.|TRBJ2-2|TRBV10-3|.
TGTGCCATCAGTGAATTCGGGGGACTCAACACCGGGGAGCTGTTTTTT
CAISEFGGLNTGELFF
>TRBD1|TRBJ1-1|TRBV25-1|.
TGTGCCAGCAGCCGAGACAGGGTGAGCACTGAAGCTTTCTTT
CASSRDRVSTEAFF
>.|TRBJ2-7|TRBV13|.
TGTGCCAGCAGCTTAGGCCATAGTTATACCTACGAGCAGTACTTC
CASSLGHSYTYEQYF
>TRBD2|TRBJ2-2|TRBV7-9|.
TGTGCCAGCAGCTTAACCAGCGGGGCAAACACCGGGGAGCTGTTTTTT
CASSLTSGANTGELFF
>.|TRBJ2-3|TRBV29-1|.
TGCAGCGTTGAGCCAAGCAGGACAAATACGCAGTATTTT
CSVEPSRTNTQYF
>.|TRBJ2-7|TRBV2|.
TGTGCCAGCCGGGTTGGGGGCAACTCCTACGAGCAGTACTTC
CASRVGGNSYEQYF
>.|TRBJ1-4|TRBV18|once
TGTGCCAGCTCATCGAACAGGGTTGGAGAAAAACTGTTTTTT
CASSSNRVGEKLFF
>TRBD1|TRBJ1-2|TRBV7-9|.
TGTGCCAGCAGCTTGGGACAGGGGGCGATCTCTGGCTACACCTTC
CASSLGQGAISGYTF
>TRBD1|TRBJ2-7|TRBV5-4|.
TGTGCCAGCAGCGAGGACAGGGTAGGGGCCTACGAGCAGTACTTC
CASSEDRVGAYEQYF
>.|TRBJ2-7|TRBV5-1|few
TGCGCCAGCAGCTTGGTTGCCGCGGAGCAGTACTTC
CASSLVAAEQYF
>TRBD2|TRBJ2-4|TRBV15|.
TGTGCCACCAGCAGAGCCAGCGGGGGGGCAGGAAACATTCAGTACTTC
CATSRASGGAGNIQYF
>.|TRBJ2-2|TRBV28|.
TGTGCCAGCAGTTCCTCCGGGGAGCTGTTTTTT
CASSSSGELFF
>TRBD2|TRBJ2-1|TRBV5-4|.
TGTGCCAGCAGCTTAAAAGCGGGGGGGCCGAGTGAGCAGTTCTTC
CASSLKAGGPSEQFF
>TRBD1|TRBJ2-7|TRBV5-1|.
TGCGCCAGCAGCTTAGAGGGGGACAGGGGCCACGAGCAGTACTTC
CASSLEGDRGHEQYF
>TRBD2|TRBJ2-3|TRBV2|.
TGTGCCAGCAGAGAATCTAGCGGGGGGGCCGAAGATACGCAGTATTTT
CASRESSGGAEDTQYF
>TRBD1|TRBJ2-7|TRBV18|.
TGTGCCAGCTCACCACGGGACAGGCCCTCCTCCTACGAGCAGTACTTC
CASSPRDRPSSYEQYF
>TRBD1|TRBJ2-4|TRBV4-2|.
TGTGCCAGCAGCCAAGACAGGGGGGCCAAAAACATTCAGTACTTC
CASSQDRGAKNIQYF
>.|TRBJ1-2|TRBV20-1|.
TGCAGTGCTAGTACCCAGTATGGCTACACCTTC
CSASTQYGYTF
>TRBD1|TRBJ1-6|TRBV15|.
TGTGCCACCAGCAGGGCTGGACAGGGAAGTTCACCCCTCCACTTT
CATSRAGQGSSPLHF
>.|TRBJ2-3|TRBV2|.
TGTGCCAGCAGGAGAGGGGGAGGGGTCACAGATACGCAGTATTTT
CASRRGGGVTDTQYF
>TRBD2|TRBJ2-3|TRBV5-1|.
TGCGCCAGCAGCCGAGGACTAGTTGGAGATACGCAGTATTTT
CASSRGLVGDTQYF
>.|TRBJ2-6|TRBV30|once
TGTGCCTGGAGCCTCTCTGGGGCCAACGTCCTGACTTTC
CAWSLSGANVLTF
>TRBD2|TRBJ2-5|TRBV2|.
TGTGCCAGCAGAGAAACCTCGGGGGGGCGGCGTGAGACCCAGTACTTC
CASRETSGGRRETQYF
>TRBD1|TRBJ1-6|TRBV7-9|few
TGTGCCAGCAGCTTTTCCACAGGGGGGGACTTCCATTCACCCCTCCACTTT
CASSFSTGGDFHSPLHF
>TRBD1|TRBJ1-5|TRBV24-1|few
TGTGCCACCAGTTCGGGACAGGGGGAACGTCAGCCCCAGCATTTT
CATSSGQGERQPQHF